The next 9 T cell receptor beta chains were all read from a single sample in a study of T-cell memory formation after mild COVID-19. TCRdb reprocessed the 5' RACE reads with MiXCR, giving one entry per CDR3 protein. This sample has about 430,000 distinct CDR3 sequences, with more than 20% found just once. Sequencing was done on a sample of PBMCs or a T cell subset sorted from them (not recorded which). All receptors derive from an adult woman who had mild COVID-19 (a few samples of this study predate the infection). Cell type and time point are not known.

This clonotype appeared a few times. The chain has TRBV4-3 and TRBJ2-7, with TRBD2 matching over 8 bases. Unmatched junction bases numbered 9, after V lost 0 bases and J lost 2 bases. This CDR3 is 17 amino acids long. The V gene's germline CDR1 is LGHNA and CDR2 YSLEER. The CDR3 spells CASSQDLVGRAAYEQYF. CDR3 sequence (DNA): TGCGCCAGCAGCCAAGACCTCGTCGGGAGGGCCGCCTACGAGCAGTACTTC.

The chain is built from TRBV5-5 and TRBJ2-7; 7 nucleotides match TRBD1. The V gene's germline CDR1 is SGHKS and CDR2 YYEKEE (reference sequence). The CDR3 sequence is 14 residues long. The V segment lost 1 base and the J segment 2 bases; nucleotides outside the gene matches: 3. The CDR3: CASSLFQGAYEQYF. CDR3 coding DNA: TGTGCCAGCAGCTTGTTCCAGGGGGCCTACGAGCAGTACTTC.

The rearrangement uses TRBV25-1 and TRBJ2-5; D unclear. The CDR3 consists of 14 residues. V dropped 3 bases and J dropped 0 bases, with 8 bases sitting between them. The germline CDR1 and CDR2 sequences are MGHDK and SYGVNS. CDR3 sequence reads: CASSDLRDQETQYF. The CDR3 DNA reads TGTGCCAGCAGTGACCTTAGGGACCAAGAGACCCAGTACTTC.

The V and J genes are TRBV12-3 or TRBV12-4 and TRBJ1-5, with TRBD1 matching 7 bases. The CDR3 totals 16 residues. Losses at the gene ends were 3 bases for V and 1 base for J; bases not matched to a gene: 6. CDR3 sequence: CASSFWTGPSNQPQHF. CDR3 nucleotides: TGTGCCAGCAGTTTTTGGACAGGTCCAAGCAATCAGCCCCAGCATTTT.

Only a few counts were recorded for this clonotype. V gene TRBV14 combines with J gene TRBJ2-1; 8 bases agree with TRBD1. Per germline, CDR1 SGHDN and CDR2 FVKESK. Trimming removed 4 bases from V and 0 bases from J; junction bases left unmatched: 8. The CDR3 sequence is 17 residues long. The CDR3 DNA is TGTGCCAGCAGCCCCCATCACAGGGGGAGCTCCTACAATGAGCAGTTCTTC. Protein: CASSPHHRGSSYNEQFF.

This clonotype was detected only a few times. The chain has TRBV18 and TRBJ1-2; D is unresolved. Trimming stripped 3 bases from V and 6 bases from J, with 11 bases between. Germline-derived CDR1 and CDR2 are KGHSH and LQKENI. CDR3 length equals 13 residues. CDR3 nucleotide sequence: TGTGCCAGCTCACCCTCTGGGAGGGATGGCTACACCTTC. Translated, it gives CASSPSGRDGYTF.

This chain uses TRBV20-1 with TRBJ2-2; weak D call: TRBD2 (5 bases). V was cut by 4 bases and J by 13 bases, with 13 bases left in between. CDR3 size: 11 residues. Per germline, CDR1 DFQATT and CDR2 SNEGSKA (reference sequence). The CDR3 here is CSANQVGGLFF. The CDR3, as DNA: TGCAGTGCTAACCAGGTTGGAGGGCTGTTTTTT.

The J gene is TRBJ1-1, the V gene TRBV6-2 or TRBV6-3; tentative D call: TRBD1 (5 bases). Trimming took off 8 bases at V and 9 bases at J, with 19 bases between the two ends. This CDR3 spans 13 amino acids. Germline CDR1 and CDR2: MNHEY and SVGEGT. CDR3 DNA: TGTGCCAGCCGTCGCGGGGCACAGCCGCAAGCTTTCTTT. It encodes CASRRGAQPQAFF.

The chain carries TRBV6-5 and TRBJ2-1; 7 bases match TRBD2. The V gene end was trimmed by 2 bases and the J gene end by 4 bases; junction bases not matched to a gene: 5. CDR3 length: 15 amino acids. Germline V gene sequence: CDR1 MNHEY, CDR2 SVGAGI. The CDR3 nucleotides are TGTGCCAGCAGTTACGGGCTAGCGGAATACAATGAGCAGTTCTTC. The encoded protein is CASSYGLAEYNEQFF.